This TCR beta chain was captured in a study of read filtering for tumor transcriptome and immune sequencing. General study findings and limits: Approximately 80% of IR-seq clonotypes had one read, totaling around 4% of reads; RNA-seq: 74.6% and 44.6%.

This library used roughly 400 ng RNA and molecular barcoded adaptors spanning alpha/delta and beta/gamma chains. TCRdb used MiXCR to reprocess the reads, holding one entry per CDR3 protein. The sample holds about 5,800 distinct CDR3 sequences, 21% seen once. In regard to this clonotype: What it binds is not known.

In germline, CDR1 is SGDLS, CDR2 YYNGEE. With V trimmed by 5 bases and J by 1 base, 1 base remained unmatched. This CDR3 is built from 13 residues. Input material: a population of CD138-negative cells sorted from bone marrow. The chain joins TRBV9 to TRBJ2-7, with 9 positions matching TRBD1. The source of this sequence is a donor at least 40 years old with multiple myeloma. CDR3 in DNA: TGTGCCAGCAGGACAGGGGGTTCCTACGAGCAGTACTTC. Translated, it gives CASRTGGSYEQYF.